Sequencing of this TCR beta chain was carried out in a study of T cells in Graves' hyperthyroidism and ophthalmopathy (dated by TCRdb to between 2018 and 2021). For the wider study: Peripheral blood was sampled at the time of initial diagnosis, prior to any treatment. A discovery cohort of about 100 patients, 43 with Graves' ophthalmopathy and under 60 with stable Graves' hyperthyroidism, was used to find distinguishing TCR V-J signatures. An independent validation cohort of under 20 hyperthyroidism patients and 17 patients who later progressed to ophthalmopathy tested prospective prediction of ophthalmopathy. For training and testing, the roughly 100 patients in the discovery cohort were randomly divided in a 7:3 ratio. The study also compared thyroid tissue and blood T-cell repertoires from roughly six Graves' hyperthyroidism patients. Once sampling was done, hyperthyroidism patients were given methimazole at a starting dose of 30 mg daily, whereas ophthalmopathy patients were given high-dose intravenous methylprednisolone. According to the paper, TCR Vbeta CDR3 sequencing was carried out on over 130 peripheral blood samples, which came from 40 to 45 ophthalmopathy, 75 or so hyperthyroidism and approximately 17 progressor patients.

The investigation overall reported the following: Most expanded thyroid clonotypes (frequency above 0.001) were also detected in blood, suggesting blood repertoires may reflect thyroid immune responses. No statistical method was used to set the sample size in advance, and investigators knew the group allocation. In validation, progression to ophthalmopathy was predicted by the model with nearly 71% sensitivity and 72% to 80% specificity, a median of roughly six months before onset. Ophthalmopathy was separated from stable hyperthyroidism by a 13 V-J signature model, with approximately 86% sensitivity and around 81% specificity obtained in cross-validation and 80%/75% obtained in testing.

Moderately to severely active disease, a Clinical Activity Score of at least 3, a NOSPECS grade of at least 4, and a duration under 3 months were present in ophthalmopathy patients. Any patient with an uncontrolled infection, another autoimmune disease, pregnancy or lactation was excluded. Diagnoses were based on clinical symptoms, serum thyroxine and TRAb, thyroid ultrasound and orbital computed tomography. PBMCs were isolated from 7.5 to 10 ml of fresh peripheral blood by Ficoll-Paque density gradient centrifugation. Trizol reagent was used to extract total RNA, and RNA quality was then checked on an Agilent 2100 Bioanalyzer. Points on this clonotype: Its antigen is still unknown. This may stem from a read error, because a much larger clone lies one nucleotide away.

The TCR beta CDR3 regions were amplified from RNA transcripts. The TCR CDR3 was subjected to a first round of RT-PCR using the HTBI primer set and the Qiagen OneStep RT-PCR kit. Libraries were constructed in a second round of multiplex PCR, after which size selection and purification were performed. Libraries were sequenced paired-end with 100 bp reads on an Illumina HiSeq2000. As for the original processing: SOAPnuke was used to process the raw data, removing reads that contained adapters or uncalled bases, had a mean Phred below 15, or lacked an exact match to the constant primer or identifier. COPE v1.2.5 was used to merge high-quality paired reads, and clonotypes were defined as unique nucleotide sequences. Clonotypes were aligned to IMGT TRBV, TRBD and TRBJ reference segments using MiTCR v1.1. Only V-J combinations with frequency above 0.0001, covering approximately 99% of repertoires, were analysed. The TCS score was defined as F50 (clonal expansion) divided by E x V (chaos), with BLOSUM62-based TCRdist calculated between CDR3 peptides within each V-J. Welch's t-statistics and random forest reduced fewer than 600 V-J features to fewer than 15, which were used in a naive Bayes classifier (R e1071). TCRdb reran the public reads through fastp at Q25 and MiXCR, keeping productive beta chains. Under each unique CDR3 protein, matching rows form one entry showing the most common genes and DNA. The V and J calls and clone size come from TCRdb's table, not from the authors' own analysis. Counted in this sample were around 390,000 distinct CDR3 sequences; about 14% of them appeared once. The biggest ten clones account for 15% to 20% of the sample.

This receptor was identified in a woman aged 25-40 years with Graves' ophthalmopathy. Sequenced input: blood.

The base sequence is TGTGCCAGCAGCACCCAGGGGGGAACTAATGAAAAACTGCTTTTT. Its translation reads: CASSTQGGTNEKLLF. Here the chain combines TRBV5-8 and TRBJ1-4, with 7 junctional bases fitting TRBD1. CDR3 length: 15 amino acids, cysteine to phenylalanine. This entry keeps only the CDR3 DNA: 45 bases, framed from base 1. Taken from the germline V gene, the CDR1 and CDR2 loops are SGHTS and YDEGEE. The CDR3, completed at both ends by the reference TRBV5-8 and TRBJ1-4 genes, gives the full variable domain EAGVTQSPTHLIKTRGQQATLRCSPISGHTSVYWYQQALGLGLQFLLWYDEGEERNRGNFPPRFSGRQFPNYSSELNVNALELEDSALYLCASSTQGGTNEKLLFGSGTQLSVL.